These 25 T cell receptor beta chains originate from one sample sequenced in a study of T cell responses to AZD1222 COVID-19 vaccine. Sequencing was performed with immunoSEQ multiplex PCR; in TCRdb, only in-frame clones are kept and a portion is missing. Of about 140,000 clones in the sample, about nine tenths were seen once. The material was peripheral blood, obtained 28 days after the second AZD1222 dose. These receptors were obtained from an adult who received the AZD1222 COVID-19 vaccine.

The rearrangement uses TRBV30 and TRBJ1-1; D is unresolved. This CDR3 spans 11 amino acids. The V gene's germline CDR1 is GTSNPN and CDR2 SVGIG (reference sequence). V lost 5 bases and J lost 5, with 9 bases in between. The CDR3 region is CAWGRATEAFF. The CDR3 DNA reads TGTGCCTGGGGGAGGGCGACTGAAGCTTTCTTT. Full variable domain (rest looked up from reference TRBV30 and TRBJ1-1): SQTIHQWPATLVQPVGSPLSLECTVEGTSNPNLYWYRQAAGRGLQLLFYSVGIGQISSEVPQNLSASRPQDRQFILSSKKLLLSDSGFYLCAWGRATEAFFGQGTRLTVV.

The V gene is TRBV11-3, the J gene TRBJ1-2; 9 nucleotides agree with TRBD1. CDR1 is SGHNT, CDR2 YENEEA, per germline. The CDR3 contains 14 residues. The ends lost 5 bases at V and 5 bases at J; junction bases unmatched: 6. The CDR3 is CASSPGDRVYGYTF. The CDR3 region has the DNA TGTGCCAGCAGCCCAGGGGACAGGGTTTATGGCTACACCTTC. Based on the CDR3 plus reference TRBV11-3 and TRBJ1-2, the full variable domain is EAGVVQSPRYKIIEKKQPVAFWCNPISGHNTLYWYLQNLGQGPELLIRYENEEAVDDSQLPKDRFSAERLKGVDSTLKIQPAELGDSAVYLCASSPGDRVYGYTFGSGTRLTVV.

V gene TRBV25-1 combines with J gene TRBJ2-1, with D perhaps TRBD1 or TRBD2 (5 bases each). The germline gives CDR1 MGHDK, CDR2 SYGVNS. Trimming shortened V by 7 bases and J by 0 bases, and 7 bases separated the two germline ends. There are 13 residues in the CDR3. The CDR3 loop is CASIGGSYNEQFF. The CDR3, as DNA: TGTGCCAGCATTGGGGGCTCCTACAATGAGCAGTTCTTC.

The chain combines TRBV7-2 with TRBJ2-3; 10 bases are shared with TRBD2. CDR3 length equals 16 residues. From germline, CDR1 is SGHTA and CDR2 FQGNSA. Trimming took 3 bases from V and 3 from J; bases not matched to a gene: 6. The CDR3 DNA follows: TGTGCCAGCAGCTTCCTGGCTAGCGGGAGTACAGATACGCAGTATTTT. Translation: CASSFLASGSTDTQYF.

The V and J genes are TRBV7-9 and TRBJ2-1; TRBD2 aligns across 13 bases. This CDR3 contains 15 residues. Unmatched junction bases numbered 6, after V lost 5 bases and J lost 8 bases. Germline assignment: CDR1 SEHNR and CDR2 FQNEAQ (reference sequence). The CDR3 loop is CASSKLAGGIYEQFF. DNA of the CDR3: TGTGCCAGCAGCAAACTAGCGGGAGGGATCTATGAGCAGTTCTTC.

The chain carries TRBV4-2 and TRBJ2-1; D is tentatively TRBD1 or TRBD2 (5 bases each). Between the trimmed V and J ends, which lost 4 bases and 3 bases, there was a span of 16 bases. Germline CDR1 is LGHNA and CDR2 is YNFKEQ. The CDR3 has 16 residues. CDR3 nucleotide sequence: TGTGCCAGCAGCCCCCATAAGGGGAGCAACTACAATGAGCAGTTCTTC. This codes for CASSPHKGSNYNEQFF.

V and J are TRBV6-2 or TRBV6-3 and TRBJ1-2, with D uncertain. Germline V gives CDR1 MNHEY, CDR2 SVGEGT. V was clipped by 3 bases and J by 0 bases, with 14 bases between them. The CDR3 contains 16 residues. The CDR3 region has the DNA TGTGCCAGCAGTTATGTCGGACGGCCAGCTAACTATGGCTACACCTTC. It codes for CASSYVGRPANYGYTF.

V is TRBV30 and J is TRBJ1-1; no definite D call. The CDR3 sequence is 13 residues long. Germline CDR1 GTSNPN, CDR2 SVGIG (reference sequence). Between the trimmed V and J ends, which lost 0 bases and 0 bases, there was a span of 5 bases. Written as DNA, the CDR3 is TGTGCCTGGAGTGTCTCAGTGAACACTGAAGCTTTCTTT. This translates into CAWSVSVNTEAFF.

The chain recombines TRBV7-2 with TRBJ1-3; TRBD1 matches 7 bases. From germline, CDR1 is SGHTA and CDR2 FQGNSA. The CDR3 is 16 amino acids. The J segment lost 0 bases and the V segment lost 5 bases, leaving 7 bases of the junction unmatched. This CDR3 is CASSPRQGRSGNTIYF. The CDR3 nucleotides are TGTGCCAGCAGCCCCAGACAGGGTCGCTCTGGAAACACCATATATTTT.

This clone was observed once. The chain employs TRBV7-8 and TRBJ1-6, with a tentative D call TRBD1 (6 bases). The germline CDR1 and CDR2 sequences are SGHVS and FQNEAQ. The CDR3 consists of 14 residues. Trimming stripped 1 base from V and 10 bases from J, with 11 bases between. The CDR3 spells CASSLERGQSPLHF. The CDR3, as DNA: TGTGCCAGCAGCTTAGAACGGGGGCAATCACCCCTCCACTTT.

The genes are TRBV9 and TRBJ1-5; 7 positions match TRBD1. Unmatched junction bases numbered 5, after V lost 3 bases and J lost 5 bases. The germline V gene has CDR1 SGDLS and CDR2 YYNGEE. The CDR3 extends over 14 amino acids. The CDR3 loop reads CASSDGTDYQPQHF. CDR3 sequence (DNA): TGTGCCAGCAGCGACGGGACAGACTATCAGCCCCAGCATTTT.

The DNA for the CDR3 is TGTGCCAGCAGAATCCGTAGGAGCCGACAAGAGACCCAGTACTTC. Residues: CASRIRRSRQETQYF. The chain recombines TRBV6-4 with TRBJ2-5; D gene uncertain. Germline-derived CDR1 and CDR2 are MRHNA and SNTAGT. With 6 bases removed from V and 2 bases from J, the gap between germline ends came to 16 bases. The CDR3 runs to 15 residues.

This chain joins TRBV7-2 and TRBJ2-7; no firm D call. CDR1 and CDR2 from the germline V gene are SGHTA and FQGNSA. The CDR3 has 14 residues. Trimming shortened V by 5 bases and J by 0 bases, and 11 bases separated the two germline ends. CDR3 in amino acids: CASSPQVRSYEQYF. The DNA of the CDR3 is TGTGCCAGCAGCCCCCAGGTACGCTCCTACGAGCAGTACTTC.

This chain connects TRBV30 to TRBJ1-2; the D gene is possibly TRBD1 (5 bases). This CDR3 comprises 13 residues. The germline V gene has CDR1 GTSNPN and CDR2 SVGIG (reference sequence). The V end lost 3 bases, the J end lost 4 bases, and 12 bases lay between the germline ends. Here the CDR3 DNA reads TGTGCCTGGAGCCCCGGGACCTCCTATGGCTACACCTTC. Translated, it gives CAWSPGTSYGYTF.

The chain couples TRBV4-1 to TRBJ2-7; D might be TRBD1 or TRBD2, each matching 5 bases. Germline V gives CDR1 MGHRA, CDR2 YSYEKL. Trimming took off 6 bases at V and 5 bases at J, with 11 bases between the two ends. This CDR3 is built from 12 residues. This chain's CDR3 is CASSRDADEQYF. CDR3 bases: TGCGCCAGCAGTCGGGACGCCGACGAGCAGTACTTC.

The V call is TRBV5-8, the J call TRBJ1-1; D gene uncertain. CDR1 SGHTS and CDR2 YDEGEE come from the germline V gene. The V and J ends lost 3 bases and 12 bases respectively, with 12 bases between them. The CDR3 extends over 11 amino acids. Here the CDR3 reads CASSSSPPPFF. CDR3 in DNA: TGTGCCAGCAGCTCTTCCCCACCCCCTTTCTTT.

The chain couples TRBV3-1 (or the pseudogene TRBV3-2) to TRBJ1-2, with D hard to call. Between the trimmed V and J ends, which lost 4 bases and 5 bases, there was a span of 17 bases. The CDR3 consists of 15 residues. Germline V lookup: CDR1 LGHDT, CDR2 YNNKEL (reference sequence). Here the CDR3 DNA reads TGTGCCAGCAGCCCCCGGGAGGGAAGATCGTATGGCTACACCTTC. Translation: CASSPREGRSYGYTF.

The genes are TRBV5-5 and TRBJ1-2, with D possibly matching TRBD1 (5 bases). The CDR3 is 16 residues long. Deletions cut 0 bases from V and 8 bases from J, with 20 bases between. Germline CDR1 reads SGHKS; CDR2 reads YYEKEE (reference sequence). CDR3 nucleotides: TGTGCCAGCAGCTTGGTTCGGGTGCAGGGTATTGTCGGCTACACCTTC. Amino acid sequence: CASSLVRVQGIVGYTF.

The chain recombines TRBV9 with TRBJ2-7, with 10 bases lining up with TRBD2. Germline assignment: CDR1 SGDLS and CDR2 YYNGEE. With V trimmed by 0 bases and J by 8 bases, 5 bases remained unmatched. The CDR3 runs to 14 residues. This chain's CDR3 is CASSVGLAGDKQYF. In nucleotides, the CDR3 is TGTGCCAGCAGCGTAGGCCTAGCGGGAGATAAGCAGTACTTC.

This clone was observed once. The chain combines TRBV19 with TRBJ2-1; D uncertain. Germline V lookup: CDR1 LNHDA, CDR2 SQIVND (reference sequence). V was cut by 5 bases and J by 6 bases, with 11 bases left in between. CDR3 size: 13 residues. CDR3 sequence (DNA): TGTGCCAGTAGTCGGCAGACCTCCAATGAGCAGTTCTTC. As protein: CASSRQTSNEQFF. Together with reference TRBV19 and TRBJ2-1, the CDR3 gives the full variable domain: DGGITQSPKYLFRKEGQNVTLSCEQNLNHDAMYWYRQDPGQGLRLIYYSQIVNDFQKGDIAEGYSVSREKKESFPLTVTSAQKNPTAFYLCASSRQTSNEQFFGPGTRLTVL.

The V gene is TRBV23-1, the J gene TRBJ1-6; possibly TRBD1 for D (6 bases). TRBV23-1 is labeled an ORF, and its function is uncertain. Trimming took off 2 bases at V and 0 bases at J, with 23 bases between the two ends. This CDR3 contains 21 residues. CDR3 nucleotide sequence: TGCGCCAGCAGTCAAGCAATCCGGCGGGACAACCCCCTCTCCTATAATTCACCCCTCCACTTT. Translating it yields CASSQAIRRDNPLSYNSPLHF.

V usage is TRBV11-2 and J usage is TRBJ2-7, with D maybe TRBD1 (6 bases). Germline values: CDR1 SGHAT, CDR2 FQNNGV. CDR3 length: 14 residues. Between the trimmed V and J ends, which lost 6 bases and 4 bases, there was a span of 16 bases. DNA of the CDR3: TGTGCCAGCAGGGCTACCGGGACAAAATACGAGCAGTACTTC. Translating it yields CASRATGTKYEQYF.

The V call is TRBV6-1, the J call TRBJ2-7; TRBD2 matches 13 bases. Germline CDR1 is MNHNS and CDR2 is SASEGT. The CDR3 is 17 amino acids. J was trimmed by 3 bases and V by 1 base; bases with no gene match: 6. The CDR3 DNA reads as TGTGCCAGCAGTGAAGGGGCCGGGACTAGCGGGATCTACGAGCAGTACTTC. It translates to CASSEGAGTSGIYEQYF.

The chain is built from TRBV6-2 or TRBV6-3 and TRBJ1-1; no clear D gene. Germline CDR1 reads MNHEY; CDR2 reads SVGEGT. V shed 2 bases and J shed 4 bases, with 14 bases lying between them. The CDR3 consists of 15 residues. As DNA, the CDR3 is TGTGCCAGCAGTTACGGATGGCCTGTGAGCACTGAAGCTTTCTTT. This codes for CASSYGWPVSTEAFF.

V is TRBV19 and J is TRBJ1-1; D unclear. Trimming pared 5 bases from V and 2 bases from J, leaving 9 bases between. The CDR3 extends over 13 amino acids. CDR1 and CDR2 (germline): LNHDA, SQIVND (reference sequence). Here the CDR3 DNA reads TGTGCCAGTAGTGCGATCGCAAACACTGAAGCTTTCTTT. This sequence encodes CASSAIANTEAFF.